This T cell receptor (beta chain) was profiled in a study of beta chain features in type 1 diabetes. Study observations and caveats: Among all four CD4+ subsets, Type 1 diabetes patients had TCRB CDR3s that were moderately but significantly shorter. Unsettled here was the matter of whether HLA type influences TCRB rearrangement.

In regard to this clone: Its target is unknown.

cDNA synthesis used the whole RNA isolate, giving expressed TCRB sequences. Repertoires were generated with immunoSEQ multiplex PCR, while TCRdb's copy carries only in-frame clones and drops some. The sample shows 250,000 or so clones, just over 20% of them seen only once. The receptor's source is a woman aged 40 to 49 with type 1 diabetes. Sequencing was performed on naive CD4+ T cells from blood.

CDR3 DNA: TGTGCCAGCATCCGGACAGGGGATGGCTACACCTTC. It is translated as CASIRTGDGYTF. This chain joins TRBV6-5 and TRBJ1-2; 9 bases agree with TRBD1. V shed 7 bases and J 6 bases; nucleotides not matched to a gene: 3. This CDR3 has 12 residues. CDR1 MNHEY and CDR2 SVGAGI come from the germline V gene.